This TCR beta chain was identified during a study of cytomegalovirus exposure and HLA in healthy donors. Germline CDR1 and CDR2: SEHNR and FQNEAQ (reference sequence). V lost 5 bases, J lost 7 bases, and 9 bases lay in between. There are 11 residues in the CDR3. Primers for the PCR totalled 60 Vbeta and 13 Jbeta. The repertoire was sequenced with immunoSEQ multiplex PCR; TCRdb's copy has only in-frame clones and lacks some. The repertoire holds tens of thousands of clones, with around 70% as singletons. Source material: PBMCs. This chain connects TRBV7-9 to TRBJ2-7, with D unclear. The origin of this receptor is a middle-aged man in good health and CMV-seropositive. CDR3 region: CASSPFSEQYF. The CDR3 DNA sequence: TGTGCCAGCAGCCCCTTTTCGGAGCAGTACTTC.